The next 17 T cell receptor beta chains were all read from a single sample in a study of T cells expressing NK-cell markers. From its re-call of the 5' RACE reads, TCRdb lists each CDR3 protein once, without DNA. Reported are about 260,000 distinct CDR3 sequences; the ten largest clones contain approximately 0.41%. What was sequenced was blood T cells: a sorted CD56 or NKG2C T cell subset, CD4+ or CD8+ T cells, or bulk PBMC T cells (not recorded which). Receptors were obtained from a man aged 18-30 years in good health.

The CDR3: CASSLSGRSTDTQYF. The gene calls are TRBV27 and TRBJ2-3. Germline CDR1 is MNHEY and CDR2 is SMNVEV (reference sequence). The CDR3 extends over 15 amino acids.

This chain joins TRBV20-1 and TRBJ2-7; as DNA is missing, the TRBD1 call by TCRdb cannot be tested. This CDR3 is 14 amino acids long. Germline CDR1 is DFQATT and CDR2 is SNEGSKA (reference sequence). The CDR3 protein is CSAQMTVTHYEQYF.

This CDR3 is CASSSHREGQNYGYTF. The chain couples TRBV12-3 or TRBV12-4 to TRBJ1-2. The CDR3 spans 16 residues.

The V gene is TRBV7-9, the J gene TRBJ2-5; TCRdb's D call, TRBD2, is unchecked because there is no DNA. The germline gives CDR1 SEHNR, CDR2 FQNEAQ (reference sequence). The CDR3 sequence is 15 residues long. This CDR3 is CASSQGTSGTETQYF.

The chain combines TRBV6-1 with TRBJ1-4. From germline, CDR1 is MNHNS and CDR2 SASEGT. The CDR3 length is 13 residues. CDR3 loop: CASSKTTDEKLFF.

The chain has TRBV11-2 and TRBJ2-3; TCRdb designates TRBD1, a call that cannot be tested without DNA. This CDR3 contains 13 residues. Germline CDR1 SGHAT, CDR2 FQNNGV. The CDR3 sequence: CASRNLRGGTQYF.

V is TRBV29-1 and J is TRBJ2-2; TCRdb lists TRBD2, though no DNA is available to test this call. CDR1 is SQVTM and CDR2 is ANQGSEA in the germline V gene. This CDR3 comprises 13 residues. This chain's CDR3 is CSVGLAGIGELFF.

The V call is TRBV6-1, the J call TRBJ2-6. The CDR3 consists of 17 residues. Germline V gene lookup returns CDR1 MNHNS and CDR2 SASEGT. The CDR3 here is CASSESLAPSGANVLTF.

The rearrangement uses TRBV12-3 or TRBV12-4 and TRBJ1-1; lacking DNA, the TRBD1 call made by TCRdb goes unchecked. The CDR3 has 16 amino acids. The CDR3 loop reads CASTPRDNGGNTEAFF.

The chain employs TRBV3-1 and TRBJ2-2; TCRdb proposes TRBD1, but this gene call is untestable without DNA. This CDR3 region has 13 residues. CDR1 is LGHDT, CDR2 YNNKEL, per germline (reference sequence). This chain's CDR3 is CASAGVNTGELFF.

The chain has TRBV7-9 and TRBJ1-2; TCRdb outputs TRBD1, but without DNA this stays unchecked. The CDR3 is made up of 16 amino acids. Germline lookup yields CDR1 SEHNR and CDR2 FQNEAQ (reference sequence). CDR3 residues: CASSWTPTRRPYGYTF.

The V gene is TRBV5-1, the J gene TRBJ2-2. The germline V gene has CDR1 SGHRS and CDR2 YFSETQ. There are 14 residues in the CDR3. Here the CDR3 reads CASSLMVNTGELFF.

The chain joins TRBV12-3 or TRBV12-4 to TRBJ2-3; TCRdb gives TRBD2 as the D gene, but with no DNA this cannot be confirmed. The CDR3 totals 15 residues. The CDR3 sequence: CASRTAGDPTDTQYF.

The rearrangement uses TRBV12-3 or TRBV12-4 and TRBJ2-5; TCRdb proposes TRBD1, but this gene call is untestable without DNA. This CDR3 contains 13 residues. CDR3 in amino acids: CASSLQGSRGQYF.

The J gene is TRBJ2-3, the V gene TRBV20-1; absent DNA, TCRdb's TRBD2 call cannot be checked. This CDR3 is 13 amino acids long. Germline CDR1 is DFQATT and CDR2 is SNEGSKA (reference sequence). The CDR3 reads CSLFRDSADTQYF.

The genes are TRBV27 and TRBJ2-5; no DNA is available, so the TRBD1 call from TCRdb remains unchecked. The CDR3 sequence is 15 residues long. Germline CDR1 and CDR2: MNHEY and SMNVEV (reference sequence). CDR3 residues: CASSSGQSHAETQYF.

The V gene is TRBV2, the J gene TRBJ2-5. Germline V gives CDR1 SNHLY, CDR2 FYNNEI. The CDR3 is 20 residues long. CDR3 amino acids: CASSEVVLVSSTKKGETQYF. Full variable domain (missing parts from reference TRBV2 and TRBJ2-5): EPEVTQTPSHQVTQMGQEVILRCVPISNHLYFYWYRQILGQKVEFLVSFYNNEISEKSEIFDDQFSVERPDGSNFTLKIRSTKLEDSAMYFCASSEVVLVSSTKKGETQYFGPGTRLLVL.